These T cell receptor beta chains were read from a single sample in a study of T cell repertoires in cytomegalovirus infection. TCRdb re-called the reads through MiXCR, storing one row per CDR3 protein. Found here are 400,000 or so distinct CDR3 sequences, approximately 33% of them singletons; the top ten hold roughly an eighth. The sample consisted of PBMCs. The receptors were sampled from a human donor in good health (CMV status not recorded). Some clones in this sample may be carry-over from other donors' samples. The CDR3 runs from the conserved cysteine through the conserved F or W. A D gene is named only where the DNA matches it firmly. Only part of the rows carry a size: once, few, many, or a class if the clone is expanded.

V	length	J	size	D	CDR3	DNA
TRBV19	13	TRBJ2-7	few	NA	CASSIESTYEQYF	TGTGCCAGTAGTATAGAAAGTACCTACGAGCAGTACTTC
TRBV6-6	16	TRBJ2-5	NA	NA	CASSPGTPSYQETQYF	TGTGCCAGCAGCCCCGGGACTCCCTCGTACCAAGAGACCCAGTACTTC
TRBV27	13	TRBJ2-7	few	NA	CASSLDQGYEQYF	TGTGCCAGCAGTTTAGATCAGGGCTACGAGCAGTACTTC
TRBV20-1	16	TRBJ2-1	many	TRBD2	CSAPGLAGGSYNEQFF	TGCAGTGCTCCTGGACTAGCGGGGGGTTCATACAATGAGCAGTTCTTC
TRBV6-6	16	TRBJ2-1	few	TRBD2	CASSYRTSGGAYEQFF	TGTGCCAGCAGTTACCGGACTAGCGGGGGGGCGTATGAGCAGTTCTTC
TRBV6-2/TRBV6-3	16	TRBJ1-2	NA	NA	CASSYSGGAANYGYTF	TGTGCCAGCAGTTACTCCGGGGGAGCGGCTAACTATGGCTACACCTTC
TRBV6-2/TRBV6-3	14	TRBJ2-2	few	TRBD1	CASTLDRVTGELFF	TGTGCCAGCACCCTAGACAGGGTCACCGGGGAGCTGTTTTTT
TRBV7-8	17	TRBJ1-5	many	TRBD1	CASSKNTGTGGLQPQHF	TGTGCCAGCAGCAAAAATACCGGGACAGGGGGTCTTCAGCCCCAGCATTTT
TRBV19	15	TRBJ1-6	NA	NA	CDSNLGGTYNSSLNF	TGTGACAGTAATTTGGGGGGTACCTATAATTCATCCCTAAACTTT
TRBV2	10	TRBJ2-5	few	NA	CASTGRIPYF	TGTGCCAGCACGGGTCGTATCCCGTACTTC
TRBV7-9	16	TRBJ2-3	few	NA	CASSPLAGIATDTQYF	TGTGCCAGCAGCCCGCTGGCGGGGATCGCCACAGATACGCAGTATTTT
TRBV28	13	TRBJ1-2	NA	NA	CASFKDHSYGYTF	TGTGCCAGCTTCAAGGACCATTCCTATGGCTACACCTTC
TRBV19	15	TRBJ1-5	few	TRBD1	CASRMDRGNNQPQHF	TGTGCCAGTAGGATGGACAGGGGGAATAATCAGCCCCAGCATTTT
TRBV4-1	14	TRBJ1-4	NA	NA	CASSGGEGEEKLFF	TGCGCCAGCAGCGGGGGCGAGGGCGAAGAAAAACTGTTTTTT
TRBV7-8	16	TRBJ2-3	NA	NA	CASSYMPGLASDTRYF	TGTGCCAGCAGTTATATGCCGGGCCTAGCGTCAGATACGCGTTATTTT
TRBV7-6	15	TRBJ1-4	few	TRBD1	CASSLSRTGNEKLFF	TGTGCCAGCAGCTTGAGCCGGACAGGGAATGAAAAACTGTTTTTT
TRBV6-2/TRBV6-3	16	TRBJ2-1	few	TRBD2	CASSYSSSGGRNEQFF	TGTGCCAGCAGTTACTCGTCTAGCGGGGGACGCAATGAGCAGTTCTTC
TRBV7-2	14	TRBJ1-1	few	NA	CASGADSLNTEAFF	TGTGCCAGCGGGGCGGACAGTCTGAACACTGAAGCTTTCTTT